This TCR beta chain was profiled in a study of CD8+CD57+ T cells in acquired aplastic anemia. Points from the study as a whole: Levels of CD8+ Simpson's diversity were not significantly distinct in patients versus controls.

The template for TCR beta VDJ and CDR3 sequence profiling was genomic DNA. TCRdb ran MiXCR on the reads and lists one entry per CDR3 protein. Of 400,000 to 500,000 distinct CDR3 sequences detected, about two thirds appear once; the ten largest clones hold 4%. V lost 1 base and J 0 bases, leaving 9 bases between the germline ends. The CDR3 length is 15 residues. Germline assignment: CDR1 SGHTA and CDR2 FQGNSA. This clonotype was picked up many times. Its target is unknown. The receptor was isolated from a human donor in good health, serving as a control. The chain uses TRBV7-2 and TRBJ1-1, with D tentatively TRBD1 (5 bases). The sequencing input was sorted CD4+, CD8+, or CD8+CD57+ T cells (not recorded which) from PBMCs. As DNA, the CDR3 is TGTGCCAGCAGCTTAGTCGGGGGGATGAACACTGAAGCTTTCTTT. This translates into CASSLVGGMNTEAFF.